These 9 T cell receptor beta chains were sequenced from one sample in a study of blood T cell repertoires in COVID-19. Profiled with immunoSEQ multiplex PCR; TCRdb holds only in-frame clones, not every one. This sample carries about 400,000 clones, more than 75% of them seen once, and the ten largest clones take 1.9%. The sample consisted of PBMCs or T cells enriched from blood (not recorded which). Receptor source: a man aged 35-49 years in a cohort exposed to, infected with or recovered from COVID-19 (not recorded which).

V is TRBV19 and J is TRBJ2-3; 11 bases agree with TRBD2. V gave up 7 bases and J gave up 3 bases; unmatched junction bases: 9. Germline V CDR1 and CDR2: LNHDA, SQIVND (reference sequence). The CDR3 consists of 16 residues. The CDR3 bases are TGTGCCAGTACCACGACTAGCGGGACCCCAACAGATACGCAGTATTTT. Translation: CASTTTSGTPTDTQYF.

The CDR3 bases are TGTGCCAGCAGTTACCGGGACAGGGTTGTTGGCGAGCAGTACTTC. Protein: CASSYRDRVVGEQYF. V is TRBV2 and J is TRBJ2-7; the match to TRBD1 covers 9 bases. This CDR3 has 15 amino acids. J was trimmed by 6 bases and V by 5 bases; bases with no gene match: 11. Germline CDR1 and CDR2: SNHLY and FYNNEI.

This chain connects TRBV25-1 to TRBJ2-7; possibly TRBD1 for D (6 bases). Between the trimmed V and J ends, which lost 7 bases and 6 bases, there was a span of 13 bases. The CDR3 loop spans 12 amino acids. Germline V gene lookup returns CDR1 MGHDK and CDR2 SYGVNS. Here the CDR3 DNA reads TGTGCCAGCAAAGGGGGTGACGGCGAGCAGTACTTC. This encodes CASKGGDGEQYF.

The chain recombines TRBV5-1 with TRBJ1-4; 7 nucleotides match TRBD1. Losses at the gene ends were 8 bases for V and 8 bases for J; bases not matched to a gene: 9. CDR3 size: 13 residues. Germline values: CDR1 SGHRS, CDR2 YFSETQ. The CDR3, as DNA: TGCGCCAGTAGACAGGGCTTCGGGGAAAAACTGTTTTTT. The encoded protein is CASRQGFGEKLFF.

This clone was seen a handful of times. The chain uses TRBV19 and TRBJ2-3; perhaps TRBD2 as D (5 bases). The V gene's germline CDR1 is LNHDA and CDR2 SQIVND (reference sequence). The V end was cut by 3 bases, the J end by 2 bases, with 9 bases between. This CDR3 spans 14 amino acids. CDR3 coding DNA: TGTGCCAGTAGTATGAAGGGAGACACAGATACGCAGTATTTT. Translating gives CASSMKGDTDTQYF.

This clone was counted a single time. The chain combines TRBV2 with TRBJ2-3, with D uncertain. Germline V lookup: CDR1 SNHLY, CDR2 FYNNEI. The V and J ends lost 2 bases and 3 bases respectively, with 9 bases between them. CDR3 length: 14 residues. The chain's CDR3 is CASSETLVTDTQYF. CDR3 nucleotide sequence: TGTGCCAGCAGTGAAACCCTAGTTACAGATACGCAGTATTTT.

This chain joins TRBV19 and TRBJ1-5, with TRBD1 identical over 8 bases. V gave up 6 bases and J gave up 5 bases; unmatched junction bases: 12. Looked up from germline, CDR1 is LNHDA and CDR2 is SQIVND (reference sequence). The CDR3 is 16 residues long. For the CDR3, the DNA is TGTGCCAGTAGGAATGGGCTCCAGGGGGCTTATCAGCCCCAGCATTTT. This codes for CASRNGLQGAYQPQHF.

This clone has just a few counts. As DNA, the CDR3 is TGCAGTGCTGTATACTATGAAAAACTGTTTTTT. This sequence encodes CSAVYYEKLFF. The J gene is TRBJ1-4, the V gene TRBV20-1; D gene uncertain. The V gene's germline CDR1 is DFQATT and CDR2 SNEGSKA (reference sequence). V was clipped by 5 bases and J by 6 bases, with 7 bases between them. The CDR3 extends over 11 amino acids.

This rearrangement joins TRBV2 to TRBJ2-2, with 10 bases that match TRBD1. After removal of 6 bases from V and 4 bases from J, the junction contained 2 bases not matched to a gene. There are 14 residues in the CDR3. Germline CDR1 is SNHLY and CDR2 is FYNNEI. CDR3 DNA: TGTGCCAGCAGGGGACAGGGGCCCACCGGGGAGCTGTTTTTT. Protein sequence: CASRGQGPTGELFF.